A single sample gave rise to the 27 T cell receptor beta chains below, sequenced in a study of identical twins. TCRdb re-analysed the 5' RACE reads in MiXCR, keeping a single row per CDR3 protein. The sample holds about 530,000 distinct CDR3 sequences, about 16% seen once. The same data also went into a second study, on yellow fever vaccine responses in identical twins.

Material for sequencing was CD4+ T cells sorted from blood. Source of these receptors: a woman under 30 in good health.

This chain links TRBV27 with TRBJ2-3; no clear D. The germline gives CDR1 MNHEY, CDR2 SMNVEV (reference sequence). The CDR3 consists of 15 residues. V lost 6 bases to trimming and J lost 3 bases, with 16 bases between them. The CDR3 here is CASRFRWVGTDTQYF. CDR3 DNA: TGTGCCAGCAGATTTAGATGGGTAGGGACAGATACGCAGTATTTT.

This clonotype has only a few counts. The chain has TRBV19 and TRBJ2-1; 16 bases are a match to TRBD2. The CDR3 covers 15 residues. V gave up 6 bases and J gave up 9 bases; unmatched junction bases: 5. Germline V gene lookup returns CDR1 LNHDA and CDR2 SQIVND (reference sequence). DNA for the CDR3: TGTGCCAGTAGAGGGACTAGCGGGGGGGCCACTGAGCAGTTCTTC. Translating gives CASRGTSGGATEQFF.

This clonotype was counted only a few times. This chain joins TRBV12-3 or TRBV12-4 and TRBJ1-1; D is uncertain. The V gene lost 4 bases and the J gene lost 3 bases, with 9 bases spanning the gap. The CDR3 covers 13 residues. The CDR3, as DNA: TGTGCCAGCAGTTCAAACAGCTACACTGAAGCTTTCTTT. Encoded protein: CASSSNSYTEAFF.

There are many counts of this clonotype. This chain connects TRBV4-1 to TRBJ2-1, with D possibly matching TRBD1 (6 bases). CDR3 length: 11 amino acids. The V and J ends lost 4 bases and 11 bases respectively, with 9 bases between them. Germline V gene data show CDR1 as MGHRA and CDR2 as YSYEKL. The CDR3 protein is CASSLGDKQFF. The CDR3 bases are TGCGCCAGCAGCCTGGGGGACAAGCAGTTCTTC.

This clonotype occurred a few times. The gene calls are TRBV2 and TRBJ2-7; no firm D call. Trimming stripped 8 bases from V and 2 bases from J, with 10 bases between. This CDR3 contains 12 residues. Germline V gene sequence: CDR1 SNHLY, CDR2 FYNNEI. The CDR3 is CASVWSAYEQYV. The CDR3 bases are TGTGCCAGCGTCTGGTCAGCCTACGAGCAGTACGTC.

The rearrangement links TRBV20-1 to TRBJ2-7, with unresolved D. Germline V lookup: CDR1 DFQATT, CDR2 SNEGSKA (reference sequence). Deletions cut 4 bases from V and 0 bases from J, with 10 bases between. This CDR3 is 13 amino acids long. This chain's CDR3 is CSATKTSSYEQYV. In nucleotides, the CDR3 is TGCAGTGCTACCAAGACGAGCTCCTACGAGCAGTACGTC.

V usage is TRBV20-1 and J usage is TRBJ2-1; D is undetermined. V shed 6 bases and J shed 7 bases, with 10 bases lying between them. The CDR3 is 11 amino acids. CDR1 and CDR2 from the germline V gene are DFQATT and SNEGSKA (reference sequence). The CDR3 sequence: CSANTVNEQFF. The CDR3 DNA sequence: TGCAGTGCAAACACAGTGAATGAGCAGTTCTTC.

This chain uses TRBV6-1 with TRBJ2-1, with TRBD1 as a possible D gene (6 bases). V was pared by 4 bases and J by 9 bases, with 25 bases between. This CDR3 is 17 amino acids long. Per the germline V gene, CDR1 is MNHNS and CDR2 is SASEGT. CDR3: CASSVILASGALIEQFF. Here the CDR3 DNA reads TGTGCCAGCAGTGTGATTCTTGCGTCAGGGGCTTTGATTGAGCAGTTCTTC.

For this clonotype: A read error may be the cause here, since a much bigger clone is one base away. No conserved phenylalanine or tryptophan is present at the end of the CDR3, so a read error is the likely explanation. V is TRBV5-1 and J is TRBJ1-1; D is perhaps TRBD1 (6 bases). Germline V lookup: CDR1 SGHRS, CDR2 YFSETQ. There are 16 residues in the CDR3. Trimming took off 3 bases at V and 5 bases at J, with 20 bases between the two ends. The CDR3 loop is CASSSPEQGQGTEAFL. CDR3 nucleotides: TGCGCCAGCAGCTCACCGGAACAGGGCCAGGGTACTGAAGCTTTCCTT.

The V and J genes are TRBV7-9 and TRBJ1-1, with 9 bases identical to TRBD1. The germline V gene encodes CDR1 SEHNR and CDR2 FQNEAQ (reference sequence). The CDR3 length is 16 residues. J lost 2 bases, V lost 5 bases, and 9 bases had no gene match. The CDR3, as DNA: TGTGCCAGCAGCCAAGGGACAGGGCTTAAAAACACTGAAGCTTTCTTT. This sequence encodes CASSQGTGLKNTEAFF.

The chain has TRBV29-1 and TRBJ2-3; 15 bases line up with TRBD2. V lost 7 bases and J lost 5; bases outside the gene matches: 7. Per the germline V gene, CDR1 is SQVTM and CDR2 is ANQGSEA. The CDR3 extends over 15 amino acids. CDR3 region: CSGKGLAGGRDTQYF. In nucleotides, the CDR3 is TGCAGCGGCAAAGGACTAGCGGGAGGGCGAGATACGCAGTATTTT.

The rearrangement links TRBV28 to TRBJ1-6; D may be TRBD1 (6 bases). Germline CDR1 reads MDHEN; CDR2 reads SYDVKM. The CDR3 loop spans 15 amino acids. V lost 2 bases and J 7 bases, leaving 12 bases between the germline ends. The CDR3: CASSLSRGPNSPLHF. Written as DNA, the CDR3 is TGTGCCAGCAGTTTAAGCAGGGGTCCGAATTCACCCCTCCACTTT.

The rearrangement joins TRBV7-9 to TRBJ2-7, with 9 positions matching TRBD1. CDR1 is SEHNR and CDR2 is FQNEAQ in the germline V gene (reference sequence). The V segment lost 5 bases and the J segment 1 base; nucleotides outside the gene matches: 6. The CDR3 has 15 residues. CDR3 bases: TGTGCCAGCAGCCCTGGACAGGGGAATTCCTACGAGCAGTACTTC. Translating it yields CASSPGQGNSYEQYF.

This clonotype was counted a few times. This rearrangement joins TRBV24-1 to TRBJ2-3; the D is unclear. Germline loops: CDR1 KGHDR, CDR2 SFDVKD. Trimming pared 7 bases from V and 3 bases from J, leaving 16 bases between. The CDR3 covers 15 residues. The DNA for the CDR3 is TGTGCCACCAGGGCCGAAGGCACATCAACAGATACGCAGTATTTT. Its protein product is CATRAEGTSTDTQYF.

The rearrangement uses TRBV5-1 and TRBJ2-1, with a tentative D call TRBD1 (7 bases). This CDR3 is built from 14 residues. Trimming removed 5 bases from V and 5 bases from J, with 14 bases in between. Germline CDR1 and CDR2: SGHRS and YFSETQ. The CDR3 loop reads CASSVEGANNEQFF. The CDR3 bases are TGCGCCAGCAGTGTGGAGGGGGCAAACAATGAGCAGTTCTTC.

V and J are TRBV19 and TRBJ2-7; D tentatively reads TRBD1 or TRBD2 (5 bases each). The CDR3 sequence is 13 residues long. V gave up 5 bases and J gave up 3 bases, with 11 bases separating them. Germline lookup yields CDR1 LNHDA and CDR2 SQIVND (reference sequence). The CDR3 coding sequence is TGTGCCAGTAGTCCGGGGACCGACTACGAGCAGTACGTC. Translation: CASSPGTDYEQYV.

The gene calls are TRBV28 and TRBJ2-1; TRBD1 agrees at 8 bases. CDR1 is MDHEN, CDR2 SYDVKM, per germline. The J segment lost 11 bases and the V segment lost 5 bases, leaving 11 bases of the junction unmatched. This CDR3 is built from 14 residues. CDR3 in amino acids: CASSENRGSRQQFF. The CDR3 coding sequence is TGTGCCAGCAGTGAGAACAGGGGGTCGAGGCAGCAGTTCTTC.

J is TRBJ1-3 and V is TRBV7-8; D gene unclear. This CDR3 region has 13 residues. Germline CDR1 and CDR2: SGHVS and FQNEAQ. The V end lost 3 bases, the J end lost 4 bases, and 7 bases lay between the germline ends. CDR3 DNA sequence: TGTGCCAGCAGCTTCTCTGTGGGAAACACCATATATTTT. It codes for CASSFSVGNTIYF.

The sample holds a few counts of this clonotype. The V and J genes are TRBV10-3 and TRBJ1-1; D gene ambiguous. V was pared by 1 base and J by 1 base, with 13 bases between. This CDR3 region has 16 residues. Germline CDR1 and CDR2: ENHRY and SYGVKD. CDR3 sequence (DNA): TGTGCCATCAGTGAGTTGAGTCGGAGAAGGAACACTGAAGCTTTCTTT. It specifies CAISELSRRRNTEAFF.

This clonotype has more than one count but fewer than ten. The chain joins TRBV20-1 to TRBJ2-5; TRBD1 might be the D (6 bases). This CDR3 region has 12 residues. The germline V and J ends were trimmed by 1 base and 9 bases, with 12 bases remaining between them. The germline V gene encodes CDR1 DFQATT and CDR2 SNEGSKA (reference sequence). The CDR3 is CSARVAPGAQYF. The CDR3 DNA reads TGCAGTGCTAGAGTTGCCCCAGGGGCCCAGTACTTC.

This sequence joins TRBV7-9 and TRBJ1-3; D is perhaps TRBD1 (6 bases). The CDR3 has 16 residues. With 2 bases removed from V and 0 bases from J, the gap between germline ends came to 11 bases. The germline gives CDR1 SEHNR, CDR2 FQNEAQ (reference sequence). The CDR3 sequence: CASSLWDISSGNTIYF. CDR3 bases: TGTGCCAGCAGCTTATGGGACATCTCCTCTGGAAACACCATATATTTT.

The chain carries TRBV28 and TRBJ2-2; no reliable D call. From germline, CDR1 is MDHEN and CDR2 SYDVKM. Between the trimmed V and J ends, which lost 5 bases and 5 bases, there was a span of 9 bases. CDR3 length: 13 amino acids. CDR3 nucleotide sequence: TGTGCCAGCAGTCTCCCCTCGACCGGGGAGCTGTTTTTT. The encoded protein is CASSLPSTGELFF.

In this sample, this clonotype turned up once. This chain links TRBV3-1 with TRBJ2-7, with a tentative D call TRBD2 (5 bases). CDR3 size: 14 residues. Trimming stripped 4 bases from V and 2 bases from J, with 12 bases between. The germline V gene has CDR1 LGHDT and CDR2 YNNKEL (reference sequence). The CDR3 coding sequence is TGTGCCAGCAGCCGGTTCAGAGGGCCCTACGAGCAGTACTTC. This gives the protein CASSRFRGPYEQYF.

The genes are TRBV27 and TRBJ2-7, with 12 nucleotides matching TRBD2. The CDR3 is 20 amino acids. CDR1 and CDR2 from the germline V gene are MNHEY and SMNVEV (reference sequence). V dropped 0 bases and J dropped 1; count of bases not matched to a gene: 13. In nucleotides, the CDR3 is TGTGCCAGCAGTTTATCCCCACTAGCGGGAGGCTCAATCGCTTCCTACGAGCAGTACTTC. Amino acids: CASSLSPLAGGSIASYEQYF.

This clonotype appeared many times. V is TRBV5-1 and J is TRBJ1-1, with D possibly being TRBD1 (5 bases). Trimming stripped 2 bases from V and 1 base from J, with 6 bases between. In germline, CDR1 is SGHRS, CDR2 YFSETQ. The CDR3 length is 13 residues. This CDR3 is CASSLQENTEAFF. For the CDR3, the DNA is TGCGCCAGCAGCTTACAGGAGAACACTGAAGCTTTCTTT.

This clonotype was detected only once. The genes are TRBV12-3 or TRBV12-4 and TRBJ2-1; D is unclear. Trimming left V 8 bases short and J 5 bases short, with 19 bases between. This CDR3 comprises 15 residues. The CDR3 here is CASWKAFGPHNEQFF. The CDR3 nucleotides read TGTGCCAGCTGGAAAGCTTTCGGTCCTCACAATGAGCAGTTCTTC.

CDR3 in DNA: TGCGCCAGCAGCTTAGCCCCAGGGAAGGCAGATACGCAGTATTTT. It specifies CASSLAPGKADTQYF. V is TRBV5-1 and J is TRBJ2-3, with D possibly being TRBD1 (5 bases). Germline assignment: CDR1 SGHRS and CDR2 YFSETQ. Between the trimmed V and J ends, which lost 2 bases and 4 bases, there was a span of 14 bases. The CDR3 length is 15 residues. The whole variable domain, remainder taken from reference TRBV5-1 and TRBJ2-3, is KAGVTQTPRYLIKTRGQQVTLSCSPISGHRSVSWYQQTPGQGLQFLFEYFSETQRNKGNFPGRFSGRQFSNSRSEMNVSTLELGDSALYLCASSLAPGKADTQYFGPGTRLTVL.